These 27 T cell receptor beta chains were sequenced from one sample in a study of T cells after yellow fever vaccination. MiXCR, run by TCRdb on the 5' RACE reads, gives a single entry per CDR3 protein. The sample lists more than 300,000 distinct CDR3 sequences, roughly 4.3% seen once, with roughly a fifth in the top ten. The sample in question was PBMCs, obtained 15 days after the yellow fever booster vaccination. These receptors were obtained from a man younger than 35 who received the YFV17D yellow fever vaccine.

This clonotype was counted a few times. The chain joins TRBV6-5 to TRBJ2-5; D remains unclear. Deletions cut 2 bases from V and 1 base from J, with 5 bases between. The CDR3 consists of 13 residues. Germline-derived CDR1 and CDR2 are MNHEY and SVGAGI. CDR3 protein: CASSYHLQETQYF. Here the CDR3 DNA reads TGTGCCAGCAGTTACCATCTCCAAGAGACCCAGTACTTC.

The genes are TRBV7-9 and TRBJ1-1; D is possibly TRBD1 (5 bases). The germline V gene encodes CDR1 SEHNR and CDR2 FQNEAQ (reference sequence). The CDR3 spans 15 residues. Trimming removed 5 bases from V and 0 bases from J, with 13 bases in between. CDR3 DNA sequence: TGTGCCAGCAGCCAGCAGACAGTTATGAACACTGAAGCTTTCTTT. Protein sequence: CASSQQTVMNTEAFF. Full variable domain (missing parts from reference TRBV7-9 and TRBJ1-1): DTGVSQNPRHKITKRGQNVTFRCDPISEHNRLYWYRQTLGQGPEFLTYFQNEAQLEKSRLLSDRFSAERPKGSFSTLEIQRTEQGDSAMYLCASSQQTVMNTEAFFGQGTRLTVV.

The chain uses TRBV7-8 and TRBJ1-6, with TRBD1 matching over 7 bases. Germline CDR1 is SGHVS and CDR2 is FQNEAQ. The CDR3 length is 15 residues. V shed 1 base and J 5 bases; nucleotides not matched to a gene: 2. CDR3 nucleotides: TGTGCCAGCAGCTTAGTGGGACAGAATAATTCACCCCTCCACTTT. Its protein is CASSLVGQNNSPLHF.

The CDR3 DNA is TGTGCCAGCAGCTCGACAGGGAGGTCCTACAATGAGCAGTTCTTC. It specifies CASSSTGRSYNEQFF. The V gene is TRBV5-8, the J gene TRBJ2-1; maybe TRBD1 (7 bases). CDR1 SGHTS and CDR2 YDEGEE come from the germline V gene. CDR3 length: 15 amino acids. Trimming took off 3 bases at V and 1 base at J, with 11 bases between the two ends. Looking up the rest from reference TRBV5-8 and TRBJ2-1 gives the full variable domain: EAGVTQSPTHLIKTRGQQATLRCSPISGHTSVYWYQQALGLGLQFLLWYDEGEERNRGNFPPRFSGRQFPNYSSELNVNALELEDSALYLCASSSTGRSYNEQFFGPGTRLTVL.

This clonotype was observed at least ten times. This sequence joins TRBV4-3 and TRBJ1-2; the D is unclear. CDR3 size: 15 residues. Per the germline V gene, CDR1 is LGHNA and CDR2 is YSLEER. With 4 bases removed from V and 0 bases from J, the gap between germline ends came to 12 bases. The CDR3 DNA reads as TGCGCCAGCAGCCCGTTTCATAGAGCTAACTATGGCTACACCTTC. Its translation is CASSPFHRANYGYTF.

In this sample, this clonotype turned up many times. The gene calls are TRBV6-1 and TRBJ1-2; 7 nucleotides line up with TRBD1. Germline CDR1 and CDR2: MNHNS and SASEGT. Trimming took 7 bases from V and 5 from J; bases not matched to a gene: 19. CDR3 length: 17 residues. The CDR3 reads CASMGILQGPPKYGYTF. The CDR3, as DNA: TGTGCCAGCATGGGTATCCTACAGGGGCCGCCGAAATATGGCTACACCTTC.

This chain uses TRBV5-5 with TRBJ2-5; D gene uncertain. Per the germline V gene, CDR1 is SGHKS and CDR2 is YYEKEE (reference sequence). The V end lost 2 bases, the J end lost 5 bases, and 13 bases lay between the germline ends. This CDR3 has 14 residues. CDR3 bases: TGTGCCAGCAGCTTCAGGACCGACTGGGAGACCCAGTACTTC. This encodes CASSFRTDWETQYF.

This clonotype was counted a few times. The chain couples TRBV5-1 to TRBJ2-5; tentative D call: TRBD1 (5 bases). V lost 1 base and J 0 bases, leaving 7 bases between the germline ends. From germline, CDR1 is SGHRS and CDR2 YFSETQ. This CDR3 comprises 14 residues. The CDR3 spells CASSLWGNQETQYF. CDR3 DNA sequence: TGCGCCAGCAGCTTGTGGGGCAACCAAGAGACCCAGTACTTC.

A note on this clonotype: A read error is likely, as this CDR3 ends without the conserved phenylalanine or tryptophan. Because the CDR3's place on the DNA is in doubt, the DNA is left out and the CDR3 is given as listed by TCRdb. The rearrangement joins TRBV7-9 to TRBJ2-4; the DNA was not used to check the table's D call, TRBD2. Counting both end residues, the CDR3 totals 11 amino acids. In germline, CDR1 is SEHNR, CDR2 FQNEAQ (reference sequence). The CDR3 reads CARENRDLGSL.

This clonotype occurred many times. This rearrangement joins TRBV7-2 to TRBJ2-5; D not resolved. Trimming shortened V by 1 base and J by 0 bases, and 12 bases separated the two germline ends. The CDR3 is 16 amino acids. The germline V gene has CDR1 SGHTA and CDR2 FQGNSA. Written as DNA, the CDR3 is TGTGCCAGCAGCTTAGAGCCGCCAGGCTACCAAGAGACCCAGTACTTC. Its translation is CASSLEPPGYQETQYF.

This clonotype has at least ten counts. The chain recombines TRBV7-3 with TRBJ2-1; TRBD1 matches 7 bases. The V segment lost 5 bases and the J segment 4 bases; nucleotides outside the gene matches: 5. Germline V CDR1 and CDR2: SGHTA, FQGTGA. This CDR3 comprises 14 residues. The CDR3 protein is CASSHGQEYNEQFF. CDR3 nucleotides: TGTGCCAGCAGCCACGGACAGGAATACAATGAGCAGTTCTTC.

This clonotype was recorded many times. The chain uses TRBV7-9 and TRBJ1-6; D call uncertain. With 2 bases removed from V and 0 bases from J, the gap between germline ends came to 11 bases. The CDR3 has 17 residues. Looked up from germline, CDR1 is SEHNR and CDR2 is FQNEAQ (reference sequence). The CDR3 DNA follows: TGTGCCAGCAGCTTATCTGTCGGCAGCTCCTATAATTCACCCCTCCACTTT. Amino acid sequence: CASSLSVGSSYNSPLHF.

This clonotype was seen a few times. A junction end diverges from the germline sequence, so it may reflect a read error. V and J are TRBV29-1 and TRBJ2-4; 8 bases fit TRBD1. CDR3 length equals 13 residues. Germline CDR1 is SQVTM and CDR2 is ANQGSEA. In DNA form, the CDR3 reads TGCAGCGTTACTACTCGACAACTTACAGGGGGGAACTTC. This sequence encodes CSVTTRQLTGGNF.

This clonotype was seen only a few times. The rearrangement joins TRBV5-1 to TRBJ2-2, with 7 bases identical to TRBD1. Germline V gene lookup returns CDR1 SGHRS and CDR2 YFSETQ. Losses at the gene ends were 6 bases for V and 6 bases for J; bases not matched to a gene: 5. The CDR3 extends over 13 amino acids. The CDR3 coding sequence is TGCGCCAGCACAGGACAGGACGCCGGGGAGCTGTTTTTT. Amino acid sequence: CASTGQDAGELFF.

The table lists this clonotype with a few counts. The chain links TRBV5-1 to TRBJ2-6, with D maybe TRBD1 (6 bases). The CDR3 covers 16 residues. In germline, CDR1 is SGHRS, CDR2 YFSETQ. Between the trimmed V and J ends, which lost 7 bases and 0 bases, there was a span of 14 bases. The CDR3 region is CASSLQGRSGANVLTF. The CDR3 region has the DNA TGCGCCAGCTCTTTACAGGGTCGCTCTGGGGCCAACGTCCTGACTTTC.

V usage is TRBV7-3 and J usage is TRBJ2-2; maybe TRBD1 (5 bases). From germline, CDR1 is SGHTA and CDR2 FQGTGA. Trimming took 2 bases from V and 3 from J, leaving 10 bases between them. CDR3 size: 15 residues. CDR3 residues: CASSLWGADTGELFF. CDR3 sequence (DNA): TGTGCCAGCAGCTTATGGGGCGCCGACACCGGGGAGCTGTTTTTT.

This clonotype was observed a handful of times. The chain carries TRBV20-1 and TRBJ1-1, with a weak D call TRBD1 (5 bases). Germline values: CDR1 DFQATT, CDR2 SNEGSKA (reference sequence). V lost 0 bases, J lost 4 bases, and 12 bases lay in between. The CDR3 covers 14 residues. The CDR3 protein is CSARDYRGFTEAFF. In DNA form, the CDR3 reads TGCAGTGCTAGAGATTATCGGGGGTTCACTGAAGCTTTCTTT.

This clonotype turned up a few times. This chain joins TRBV11-2 and TRBJ1-1; D unresolved. V was cut by 0 bases and J by 7 bases, with 12 bases left in between. This CDR3 has 14 amino acids. CDR1 is SGHAT and CDR2 is FQNNGV in the germline V gene. The CDR3: CASSLETRIFEAFF. As DNA, the CDR3 is TGTGCCAGCAGCTTAGAAACCAGGATATTTGAAGCTTTCTTT.

The gene calls are TRBV18 and TRBJ2-2, with TRBD2 as a possible D gene (6 bases). This CDR3 spans 16 amino acids. Trimming shortened V by 3 bases and J by 0 bases, and 11 bases separated the two germline ends. Germline CDR1 KGHSH, CDR2 LQKENI. CDR3 loop: CASSPSRLANTGELFF. In nucleotides, the CDR3 is TGTGCCAGCTCACCCTCCAGACTAGCGAACACCGGGGAGCTGTTTTTT.

This clonotype was picked up many times. At one end, the junction sequence differs from germline, possibly due to a read error. The chain is built from TRBV6-6 and TRBJ2-3; either TRBD1 or TRBD2 may fit D (5 bases each). Germline CDR1 MNHNY, CDR2 SVGAGI (reference sequence). This CDR3 has 12 residues. CDR3 sequence reads: CASSPGPDTQYF. The CDR3 DNA follows: TGCGCCAGCAGCCCGGGGCCAGATACGCAGTATTTT.

This clonotype appeared a few times. This chain joins TRBV6-4 and TRBJ2-2; 8 nucleotides match TRBD1. The V gene end was trimmed by 2 bases and the J gene end by 4 bases; junction bases not matched to a gene: 6. This CDR3 is 16 amino acids long. Germline V gene data show CDR1 as MRHNA and CDR2 as SNTAGT. The CDR3 nucleotides are TGTGCCAGCAGTGACCCGGCAGGGGGCGTCACCGGGGAGCTGTTTTTT. Translating gives CASSDPAGGVTGELFF.

This clonotype was seen many times. V and J are TRBV7-2 and TRBJ2-5; D gene uncertain. Per the germline V gene, CDR1 is SGHTA and CDR2 is FQGNSA. Between the trimmed V and J ends, which lost 2 bases and 2 bases, there was a span of 6 bases. The CDR3 has 13 amino acids. CDR3 coding DNA: TGTGCCAGCAGCTTACCCACTCAAGAGACCCAGTACTTC. Translation gives CASSLPTQETQYF.

J is TRBJ1-1 and V is TRBV6-2 or TRBV6-3, with a possible D match to TRBD1 (6 bases). With 4 bases removed from V and 3 bases from J, the gap between germline ends came to 15 bases. The CDR3 spans 15 residues. Germline V gene data show CDR1 as MNHEY and CDR2 as SVGEGT. CDR3 protein: CASSLLAGGHTEAFF. CDR3 nucleotides: TGTGCCAGCAGTTTGCTGGCCGGGGGGCACACTGAAGCTTTCTTT.

V gene TRBV7-3 combines with J gene TRBJ2-2; no clear D. The CDR3 sequence is 12 residues long. Between the trimmed V and J ends, which lost 1 base and 6 bases, there was a span of 3 bases. Germline CDR1 and CDR2: SGHTA and FQGTGA. The CDR3 here is CASSLKAGELFF. DNA for the CDR3: TGTGCCAGCAGCTTAAAAGCCGGGGAGCTGTTTTTT.

This chain connects TRBV7-8 to TRBJ2-5; D gene uncertain. Germline CDR1 is SGHVS and CDR2 is FQNEAQ. Between the trimmed V and J ends, which lost 8 bases and 5 bases, there was a span of 12 bases. The CDR3 has 12 amino acids. Here the CDR3 DNA reads TGTGCCAGCGGCCGCGGTCCGGAGACCCAGTACTTC. This encodes CASGRGPETQYF.

CDR3 in DNA: TGTGCCACCAGCAGAGATCGCGGGGGGGCCACTGAAGCTTTCTTT. It translates to CATSRDRGGATEAFF. The chain has TRBV15 and TRBJ1-1; TRBD1 is a possible D gene (6 bases). Trimming took off 0 bases at V and 4 bases at J, with 12 bases between the two ends. Per germline, CDR1 LNHNV and CDR2 YYDKDF (reference sequence). This CDR3 comprises 15 residues.

This clonotype was counted at least ten times. The rearrangement uses TRBV20-1 and TRBJ2-3, with D perhaps given as TRBD1 or TRBD2 (6 bases each). Between the trimmed V and J ends, which lost 6 bases and 4 bases, there was a span of 14 bases. In germline, CDR1 is DFQATT, CDR2 SNEGSKA (reference sequence). The CDR3 extends over 13 amino acids. This CDR3 is CSARRGPPDTQYF. The CDR3 DNA reads TGCAGTGCGCGACGGGGGCCCCCAGATACGCAGTATTTT.